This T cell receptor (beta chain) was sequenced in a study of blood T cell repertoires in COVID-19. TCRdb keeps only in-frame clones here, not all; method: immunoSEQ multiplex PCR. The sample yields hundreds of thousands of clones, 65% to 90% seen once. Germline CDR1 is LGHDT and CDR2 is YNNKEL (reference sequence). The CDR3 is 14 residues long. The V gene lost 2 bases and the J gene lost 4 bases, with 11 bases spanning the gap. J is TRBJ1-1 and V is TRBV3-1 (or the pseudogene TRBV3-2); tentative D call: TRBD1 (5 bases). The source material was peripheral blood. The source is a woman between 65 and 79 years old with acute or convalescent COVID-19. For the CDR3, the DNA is TGTGCCAGCAGCCAACAGGGTTGGCGCACTGAAGCTTTCTTT. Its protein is CASSQQGWRTEAFF.